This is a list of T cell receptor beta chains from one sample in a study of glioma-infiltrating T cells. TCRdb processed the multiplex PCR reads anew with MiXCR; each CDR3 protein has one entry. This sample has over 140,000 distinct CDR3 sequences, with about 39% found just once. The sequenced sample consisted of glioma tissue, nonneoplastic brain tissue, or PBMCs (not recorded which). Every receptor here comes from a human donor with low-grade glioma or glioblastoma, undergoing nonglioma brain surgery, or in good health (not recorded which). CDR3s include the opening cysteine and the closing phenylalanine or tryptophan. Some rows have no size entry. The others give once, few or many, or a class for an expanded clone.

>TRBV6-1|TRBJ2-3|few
CASRTDWGTDTQYF
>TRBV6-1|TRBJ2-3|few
CASSPQGLGGLAVFTDTQYF
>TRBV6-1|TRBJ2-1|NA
CASSPKPGPVIDEQFF
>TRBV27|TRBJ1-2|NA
CASGDLEAPGGYTF
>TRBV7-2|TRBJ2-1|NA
CATRGGKDYNEQFF
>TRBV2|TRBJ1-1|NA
CASSENAAESEAFF
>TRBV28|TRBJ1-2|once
CASSLGGNYGHTF
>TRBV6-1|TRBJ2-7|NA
CASSTSGTDYEQYF
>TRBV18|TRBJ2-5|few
CASSPPGTQETQYF
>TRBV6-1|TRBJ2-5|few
CASSFLLQETQYF
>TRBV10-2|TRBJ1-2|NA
CASSQNRGNGYTF
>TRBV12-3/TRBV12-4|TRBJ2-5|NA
CASSLAPSGILETQYF
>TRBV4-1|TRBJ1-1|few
CASSYSRGRNTEAFF
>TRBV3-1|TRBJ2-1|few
CASSQGFEQFF
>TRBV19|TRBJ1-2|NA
CASSINVVSGLGYTF
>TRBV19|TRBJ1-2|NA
CASSRSGTDGYTF
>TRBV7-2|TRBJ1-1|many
CASSPGQVNTEAFF
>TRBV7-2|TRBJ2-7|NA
CASREPGQGTYEQYF
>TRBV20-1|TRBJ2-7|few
CSASTGRTYEQYF
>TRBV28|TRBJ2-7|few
CASTKSRGAHEQYF
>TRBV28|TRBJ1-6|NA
CASSSPYNSPLHF
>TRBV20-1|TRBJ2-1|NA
CSAPLDSSTDNEQFF
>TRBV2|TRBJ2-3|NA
CASSRQTPSIAGTDTQYF
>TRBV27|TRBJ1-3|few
CASSLSGNGNTIYF
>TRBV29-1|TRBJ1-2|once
CSVEAGDYGYTF
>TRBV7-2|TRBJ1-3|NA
CASSLDGGNTIYF
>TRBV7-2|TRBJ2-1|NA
CASSLEVSGVLGSYNEQFF
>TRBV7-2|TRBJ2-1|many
CASSYTDNEQFF
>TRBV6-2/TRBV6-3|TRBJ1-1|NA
CASSCSAWVEAFF
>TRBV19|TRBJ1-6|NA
CASDSGTDNSPLHF
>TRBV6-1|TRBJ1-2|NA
CASRSQTNPNYGYTF
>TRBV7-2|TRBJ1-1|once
CASSLGPHRRTEAFF
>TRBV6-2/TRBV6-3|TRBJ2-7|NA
CASSYVAYEQYF
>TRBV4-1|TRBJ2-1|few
CASSQDTLRDRVHNEQFF
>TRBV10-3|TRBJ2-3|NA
CAIMTSGGTDTQYF
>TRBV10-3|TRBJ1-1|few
CAISDSGVTEAFF
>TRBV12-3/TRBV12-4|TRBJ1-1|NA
CASSFGQLNTEAFF
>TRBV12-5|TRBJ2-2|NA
CASGLGTDYGELFF
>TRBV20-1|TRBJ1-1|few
CSARGLGGVNTEAFF
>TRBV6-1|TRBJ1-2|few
CASSRDPKSYGYTF
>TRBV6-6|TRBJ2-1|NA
CASSYSRLAGGPASYNEQFF
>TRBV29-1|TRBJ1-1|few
CSAWGQQNTEAFF
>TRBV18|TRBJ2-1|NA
CASSPLRNNEQFF
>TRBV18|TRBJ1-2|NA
CASSLQGDGYTF
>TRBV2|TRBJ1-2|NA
CASSEGQGVIAGYTF
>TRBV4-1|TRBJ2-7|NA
CASSHSEGYEQYF
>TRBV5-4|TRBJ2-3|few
CASSGTSERTDTQYF
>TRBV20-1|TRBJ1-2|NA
CSARDAGRRQGYGYSF